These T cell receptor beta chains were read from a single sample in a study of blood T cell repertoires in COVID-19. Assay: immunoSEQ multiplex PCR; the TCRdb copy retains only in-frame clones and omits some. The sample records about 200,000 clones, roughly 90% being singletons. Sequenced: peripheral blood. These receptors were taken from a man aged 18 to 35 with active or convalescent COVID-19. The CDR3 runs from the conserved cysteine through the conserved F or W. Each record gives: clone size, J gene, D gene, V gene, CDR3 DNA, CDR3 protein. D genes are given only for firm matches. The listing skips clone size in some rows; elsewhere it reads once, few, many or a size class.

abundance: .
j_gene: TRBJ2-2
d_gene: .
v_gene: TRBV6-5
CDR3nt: TGTGCCAGCAGTTACTCGATAGCGAACACCGGGGAGCTGTTTTTT
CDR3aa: CASSYSIANTGELFF

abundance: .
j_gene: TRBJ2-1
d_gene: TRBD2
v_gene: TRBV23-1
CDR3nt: TGCGCCAGCAGTCCCTTTTCTTTACTAGCGGGAGAAAGCTCCTACAATGAGCAGTTCTTC
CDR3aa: CASSPFSLLAGESSYNEQFF

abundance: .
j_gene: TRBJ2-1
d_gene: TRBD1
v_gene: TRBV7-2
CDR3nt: TGTGCCAGCAGCTTATCGGGACAGGCCCGGCTCTACTCCTACAATGAGCAGTTCTTC
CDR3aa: CASSLSGQARLYSYNEQFF

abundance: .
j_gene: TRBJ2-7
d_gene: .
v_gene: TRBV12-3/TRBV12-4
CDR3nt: TGTGCCAGCAGTCCGAGGACAATCTACGAGCAGTACTTC
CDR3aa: CASSPRTIYEQYF

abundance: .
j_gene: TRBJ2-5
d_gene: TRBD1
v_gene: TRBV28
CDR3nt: TGTGCCAGCAGTGGGACAGCAACCGAGACCCAGTACTTC
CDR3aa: CASSGTATETQYF

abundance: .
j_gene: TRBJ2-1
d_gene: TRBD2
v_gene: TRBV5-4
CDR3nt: TGTGCCAGCAGCCTCGGGTTAGCGGGCAGGAATGAGCAGTTCTTC
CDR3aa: CASSLGLAGRNEQFF

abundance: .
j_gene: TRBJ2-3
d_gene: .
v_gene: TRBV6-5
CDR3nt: TGTGCCAGCAGTTACCGGGGAGGCCCCACAGATACGCAGTATTTT
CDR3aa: CASSYRGGPTDTQYF

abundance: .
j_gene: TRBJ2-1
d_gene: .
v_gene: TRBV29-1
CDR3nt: TGCAGCGTTTACACTTCGGGGCAGTTCTTC
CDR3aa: CSVYTSGQFF

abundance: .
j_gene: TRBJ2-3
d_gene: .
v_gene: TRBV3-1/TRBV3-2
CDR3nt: TGTGCCAGCAGCCAGCGGGCGGGGGCCCCTGTAACGCAGTATTTT
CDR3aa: CASSQRAGAPVTQYF

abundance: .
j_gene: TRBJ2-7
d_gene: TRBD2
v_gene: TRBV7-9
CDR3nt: TGTGCCAGCAGCGTGGGACTAGCGGGAGGAACCGAGCAGTACTTC
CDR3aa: CASSVGLAGGTEQYF

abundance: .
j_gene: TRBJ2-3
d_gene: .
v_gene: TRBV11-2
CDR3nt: TGTGCCAGCAGCTATGCGGGTGCACATACGCAGTATTTT
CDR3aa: CASSYAGAHTQYF

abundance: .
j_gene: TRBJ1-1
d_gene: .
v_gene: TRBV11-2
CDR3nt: TGTGCCAGCAGCTTCTTCCAAGGGGACACTGAAGCTTTCTTT
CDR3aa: CASSFFQGDTEAFF

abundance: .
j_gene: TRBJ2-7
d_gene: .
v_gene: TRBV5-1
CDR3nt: TGCGCCAGCAGCTTGGACTACAGGGACTACGAGCAGTACTTC
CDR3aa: CASSLDYRDYEQYF

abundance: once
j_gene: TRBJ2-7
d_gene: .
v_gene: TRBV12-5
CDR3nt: TGTGCTAGTGCCGGCGACAAAGAATACGAGCAGTACTTC
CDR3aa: CASAGDKEYEQYF

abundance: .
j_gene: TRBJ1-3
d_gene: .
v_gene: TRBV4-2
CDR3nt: TGTGCCAGCAGCCAAGAACAGCGACAGGCGGGAAACACCATATATTTT
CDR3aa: CASSQEQRQAGNTIYF

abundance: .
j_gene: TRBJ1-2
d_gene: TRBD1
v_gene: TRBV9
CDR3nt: TGTGCCAGCAGCCCTCACGGACAGGGCTTGAGCTATGGCTACACCTTC
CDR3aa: CASSPHGQGLSYGYTF

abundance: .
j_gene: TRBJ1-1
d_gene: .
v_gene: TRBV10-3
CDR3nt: TGTGCCATCAGTGTGTCCAGTATGAACACTGAAGCTTTCTTT
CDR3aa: CAISVSSMNTEAFF

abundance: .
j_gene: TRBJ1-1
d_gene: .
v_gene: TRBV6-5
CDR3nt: TGTGCCAGCAGTATCGATCAGGGAATGCCTGAAGCTTTCTTT
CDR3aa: CASSIDQGMPEAFF

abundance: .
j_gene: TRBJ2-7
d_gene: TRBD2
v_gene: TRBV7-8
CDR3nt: TGTGCCAGCAGCTTTCTAGCGGGGGGCAATGTACCCTACGAGCAGTACTTC
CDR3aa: CASSFLAGGNVPYEQYF

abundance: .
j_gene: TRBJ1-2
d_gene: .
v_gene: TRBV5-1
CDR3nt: TGCGCCAGCAGCTTGTCCATTGGGGCAGGACGCGGCTACACCTTC
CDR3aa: CASSLSIGAGRGYTF

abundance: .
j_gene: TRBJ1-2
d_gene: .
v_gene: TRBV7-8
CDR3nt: TGTGCCAGCAGCCACTTGGACAGTTACTATGGCTACACCTTC
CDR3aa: CASSHLDSYYGYTF

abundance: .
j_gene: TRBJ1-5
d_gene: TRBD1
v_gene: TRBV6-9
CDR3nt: TGTGCCGTCAGCCACAGGGGCCAGCCCCAGCATTTT
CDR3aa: CAVSHRGQPQHF

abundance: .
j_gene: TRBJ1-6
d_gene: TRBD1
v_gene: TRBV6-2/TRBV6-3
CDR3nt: TGTGCCAGCAGTTACGGAGGACAGGACGCTTCACCCCTCCACTTT
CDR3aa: CASSYGGQDASPLHF

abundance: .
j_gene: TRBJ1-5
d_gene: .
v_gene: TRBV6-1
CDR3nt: TGTGCCAGCAGTGAAAGACAATTTAGCAATCAGCCCCAGCATTTT
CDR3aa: CASSERQFSNQPQHF

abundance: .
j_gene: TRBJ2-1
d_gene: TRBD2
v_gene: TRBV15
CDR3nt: TGTGCCACCAGCAGAGATTTAACTAGCGGGGGCCTTGAGCAGTTCTTC
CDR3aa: CATSRDLTSGGLEQFF

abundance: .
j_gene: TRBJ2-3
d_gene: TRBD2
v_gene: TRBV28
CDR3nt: TGTGCCAGCCGCACTAGCGGGTTACGCACAGATACGCAGTATTTT
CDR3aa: CASRTSGLRTDTQYF

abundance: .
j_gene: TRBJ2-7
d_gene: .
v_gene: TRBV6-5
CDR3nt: TGTGCCAGCACCCGGGACTCCTACGAGCAGTACTTC
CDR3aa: CASTRDSYEQYF

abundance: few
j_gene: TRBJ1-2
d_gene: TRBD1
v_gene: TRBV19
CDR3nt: TGTGCCAGTAGTATTGGACAGGGCTATGGCTACACCTTC
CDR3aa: CASSIGQGYGYTF

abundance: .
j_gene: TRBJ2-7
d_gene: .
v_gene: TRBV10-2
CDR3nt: TGCGCCAGCAGTGAGAGGAGTCCAAACTACGAGCAGTACTTC
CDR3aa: CASSERSPNYEQYF

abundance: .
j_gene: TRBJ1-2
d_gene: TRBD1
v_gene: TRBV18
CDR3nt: TGTGCCAGCTCACCATCTGACAGGGGCTATGGCTACACCTTC
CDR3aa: CASSPSDRGYGYTF

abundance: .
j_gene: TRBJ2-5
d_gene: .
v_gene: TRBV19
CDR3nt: TGTGCCAGTAGTAAGGGGGGGCGGACTCAAGAGACCCAGTACTTC
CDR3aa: CASSKGGRTQETQYF